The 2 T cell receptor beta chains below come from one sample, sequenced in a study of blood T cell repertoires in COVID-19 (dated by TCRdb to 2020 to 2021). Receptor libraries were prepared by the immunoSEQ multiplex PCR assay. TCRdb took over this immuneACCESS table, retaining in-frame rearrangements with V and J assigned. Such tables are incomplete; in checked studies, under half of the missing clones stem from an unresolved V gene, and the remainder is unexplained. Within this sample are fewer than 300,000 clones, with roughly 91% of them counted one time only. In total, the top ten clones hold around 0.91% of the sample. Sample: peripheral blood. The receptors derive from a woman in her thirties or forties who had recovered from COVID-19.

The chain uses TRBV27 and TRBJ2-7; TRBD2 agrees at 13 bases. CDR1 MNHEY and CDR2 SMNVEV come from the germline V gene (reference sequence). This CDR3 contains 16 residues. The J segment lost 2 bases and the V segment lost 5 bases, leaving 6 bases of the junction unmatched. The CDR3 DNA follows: TGTGCCAGCAGTCCGCTCGGGACTAGCGGGGCCTACGAGCAGTACTTC. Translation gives CASSPLGTSGAYEQYF.

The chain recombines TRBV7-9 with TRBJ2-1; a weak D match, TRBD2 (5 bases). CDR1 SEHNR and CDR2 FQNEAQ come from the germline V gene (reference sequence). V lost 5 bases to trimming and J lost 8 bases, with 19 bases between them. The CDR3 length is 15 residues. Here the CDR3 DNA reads TGTGCCAGCAGCCTAGGGTCTAGCATGGTCGATGAGCAGTTCTTC. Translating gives CASSLGSSMVDEQFF.